This TCR beta chain appears in the sequencing data of a study of T cells in Graves' hyperthyroidism and ophthalmopathy. At least ten counts were recorded for this clonotype. Amplified TCR beta CDR3 regions derived from RNA transcripts. The study used the HTBI primer set for a first-round RT-PCR of the TCR CDR3. TCRdb fed the multiplex PCR reads into MiXCR, producing one record per CDR3 protein. Of 600,000 or so distinct CDR3 sequences listed, 14% are singletons. The study left out patients who had uncontrolled infection, other autoimmune disease, pregnancy or lactation. The length of the CDR3 is 13 residues. Trimming stripped 4 bases from V and 4 bases from J, with 8 bases between. CDR1 is MDHEN and CDR2 is SYDVKM in the germline V gene.

The source of this sequence is a woman younger than 30 with Graves' ophthalmopathy. Sequenced sample: blood. This sequence joins TRBV28 and TRBJ2-1; D unresolved. The CDR3 loop is CASSSTSYNEQFF. The DNA for the CDR3 is TGTGCCAGCAGTTCCACCAGTTACAATGAGCAGTTCTTC.